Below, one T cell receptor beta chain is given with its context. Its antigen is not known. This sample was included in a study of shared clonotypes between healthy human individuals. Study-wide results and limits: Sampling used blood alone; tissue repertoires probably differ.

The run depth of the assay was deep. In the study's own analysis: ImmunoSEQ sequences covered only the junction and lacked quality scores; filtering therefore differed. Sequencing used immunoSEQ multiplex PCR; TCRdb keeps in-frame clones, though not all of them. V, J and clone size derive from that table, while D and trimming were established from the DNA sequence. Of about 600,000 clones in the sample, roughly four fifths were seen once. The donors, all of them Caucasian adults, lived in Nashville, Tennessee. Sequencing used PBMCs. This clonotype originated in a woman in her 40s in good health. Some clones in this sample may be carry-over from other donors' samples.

The CDR3 bases are TGTGCCAGCAGTCCAATTGGTGATCAGCCCCAGCATTTT. It codes for CASSPIGDQPQHF. This rearrangement joins TRBV28 to TRBJ1-5; D unclear. The CDR3 has 13 residues. Looked up from germline, CDR1 is MDHEN and CDR2 is SYDVKM. V dropped 5 bases and J dropped 5 bases, with 10 bases sitting between them. Full variable domain (rest looked up from reference TRBV28 and TRBJ1-5): DVKVTQSSRYLVKRTGEKVFLECVQDMDHENMFWYRQDPGLGLRLIYFSYDVKMKEKGDIPEGYSVSREKKERFSLILESASTNQTSMYLCASSPIGDQPQHFGDGTRLSIL.